Described below is a single TCR beta chain sequence and its context. V was trimmed by 3 bases and J by 4 bases, leaving 18 bases between them. The germline V gene has CDR1 MGHRA and CDR2 YSYEKL. The CDR3 runs 16 residues. Using constant-segment primers, 5'RACE produced TCR alpha and TCR beta cDNA libraries carrying sample barcodes and UMIs. TCRdb re-called the 5' RACE reads through MiXCR, storing one row per CDR3 protein. The sample gives some 300,000 distinct CDR3 sequences, 20% to 25% of which show up once; 20% to 25% is in the top ten. The sample is drawn from a study of T-cell memory formation after mild COVID-19.

The clonotype originates from a man aged 18 to 30 who had mild COVID-19 (a few samples of this study predate the infection). Cell type and time point are not known. The chain employs TRBV4-1 and TRBJ1-2, with TRBD1 as a possible D gene (5 bases). Sequencing input: PBMCs or a T cell subset sorted from them (not recorded which). The CDR3 protein is CASSQGAGPTRYGYTF. The CDR3, as DNA: TGCGCCAGCAGCCAGGGCGCGGGGCCCACACGCTATGGCTACACCTTC.